The rows below give T cell receptor beta chains drawn from one sample of a study of shared clonotypes between healthy human individuals. The data were produced by immunoSEQ multiplex PCR, yet TCRdb's version contains in-frame clones alone and is incomplete. Seen here are fewer than 2.5 million clones, roughly 93% observed once, and the top ten hold about 0.34%. Sequenced sample: naive CD4+ T cells from PBMCs. The receptors come from a man younger than 30 in good health. Some clones in this sample may be carry-over from other donors' samples. Both conserved end residues are part of each CDR3. A D gene is named only where the DNA matches it firmly. Size tells how often a clone was seen (once, few, many) or the class of an expanded clone, and some rows leave it out.

v_call,clone_size,d_call,j_call,cdr3_aa,cdr3_nt
TRBV5-4,once,NA,TRBJ2-3,CASSFHFRVGGVRDTQYF,TGTGCCAGCAGCTTCCACTTCCGGGTCGGGGGCGTAAGGGATACGCAGTATTTT
TRBV6-1,NA,TRBD2,TRBJ2-1,CASSEVAGGGQFF,TGTGCCAGCAGTGAAGTAGCGGGAGGGGGGCAGTTCTTC
TRBV11-2,NA,NA,TRBJ2-1,CASSPATGPSGLNEQFF,TGTGCCAGCAGCCCGGCTACAGGACCTTCCGGGCTGAATGAGCAGTTCTTC
TRBV6-5,NA,NA,TRBJ1-1,CASRSSGNTEAFF,TGTGCCAGCAGATCATCAGGGAACACTGAAGCTTTCTTT
TRBV28,NA,NA,TRBJ1-2,CASSSSRTNYGYTF,TGTGCCAGCAGTTCCAGTAGAACGAACTATGGCTACACCTTC
TRBV7-9,NA,NA,TRBJ2-3,CASSLDFGTHSTDTQYF,TGTGCCAGCAGCTTAGATTTTGGGACACATAGCACAGATACGCAGTATTTT
TRBV11-2,NA,NA,TRBJ2-1,CASSPSGVGGGPSYNEQFF,TGTGCCAGCAGCCCTAGTGGGGTAGGTGGGGGCCCCTCGTACAATGAGCAGTTCTTC
TRBV5-1,NA,NA,TRBJ1-4,CASSLVGFEKLFF,TGCGCCAGCAGCTTGGTTGGGTTTGAAAAACTGTTTTTT
TRBV6-6,NA,TRBD1,TRBJ2-5,CASIKSGTGAWETQYF,TGTGCCAGCATCAAATCCGGGACAGGGGCATGGGAGACCCAGTACTTC
TRBV19,NA,TRBD1,TRBJ2-7,CASSGRQGYEQYF,TGTGCCAGTAGTGGAAGACAGGGCTACGAGCAGTACTTC
TRBV2,NA,TRBD1,TRBJ2-7,CAGGQGGEQYF,TGTGCCGGAGGACAGGGGGGCGAGCAGTACTTC
TRBV6-5,NA,NA,TRBJ1-1,CASTPPGETEAFF,TGTGCCAGCACCCCCCCGGGGGAGACTGAAGCTTTCTTT
TRBV18,NA,TRBD2,TRBJ2-1,CASSRTSGDNEQFF,TGTGCCAGCTCACGGACTAGCGGCGACAATGAGCAGTTCTTC
TRBV7-9,NA,NA,TRBJ1-5,CASSSGPVDQPQHF,TGTGCCAGCAGCTCCGGGCCAGTTGATCAGCCCCAGCATTTT
TRBV4-2,NA,TRBD2,TRBJ2-1,CASSPGTSGSEEQFF,TGTGCCAGCAGCCCGGGGACTAGCGGATCGGAAGAGCAGTTCTTC
TRBV5-4,NA,TRBD1,TRBJ2-7,CASSVDRGQVRYEQYF,TGTGCCAGCAGCGTGGACCGAGGACAGGTTCGCTACGAGCAGTACTTC
TRBV18,NA,NA,TRBJ1-4,CASSQGTSNEKLFF,TGTGCCAGCTCACAGGGGACGTCAAATGAAAAACTGTTTTTT
TRBV28,NA,NA,TRBJ2-1,CASTLDGNANEQFF,TGTGCCAGCACACTTGACGGCAACGCGAATGAGCAGTTCTTC
TRBV19,once,NA,TRBJ1-4,CASSIVRGPEKLFF,TGTGCCAGTAGTATAGTACGGGGGCCTGAAAAACTGTTTTTT
TRBV6-5,NA,NA,TRBJ1-1,CASSYSGGSPEAFF,TGTGCCAGCAGTTACTCCGGCGGTTCGCCTGAAGCTTTCTTT
TRBV4-1,NA,NA,TRBJ2-1,CASSQEVRGVVRQKDYEQFF,TGCGCCAGCAGCCAAGAAGTAAGAGGAGTGGTAAGACAGAAGGACTATGAGCAGTTCTTC
TRBV28,NA,NA,TRBJ1-4,CASTPGGGFEKLFF,TGTGCCAGCACCCCGGGAGGGGGATTTGAAAAACTGTTTTTT
TRBV19,NA,NA,TRBJ1-4,CAIRDGGAANEKLFF,TGTGCGATCAGGGACGGAGGTGCTGCTAATGAAAAACTGTTTTTT
TRBV23-1,NA,NA,TRBJ1-5,CASSQGSAGARGNQPQHF,TGCGCCAGCAGTCAGGGGTCCGCGGGGGCGAGGGGCAATCAGCCCCAGCATTTT
TRBV19,NA,NA,TRBJ1-1,CASSIGPRPTSTEAFF,TGTGCCAGTAGTATAGGACCCCGACCGACGAGCACTGAAGCTTTCTTT
TRBV11-2,NA,NA,TRBJ1-1,CASSLRGRLRLAAFF,TGTGCCAGCAGCTTAAGGGGACGGTTGCGTCTTGCGGCTTTCTTT
TRBV28,once,NA,TRBJ1-3,CASEKGGRTSGNTIYF,TGTGCCAGCGAAAAGGGAGGCCGCACCTCTGGAAACACCATATATTTT
TRBV5-1,NA,TRBD2,TRBJ2-3,CASSSLAGGSDTQYF,TGCGCCAGCAGCTCGCTAGCGGGAGGGTCAGATACGCAGTATTTT
TRBV7-2,NA,TRBD1,TRBJ1-5,CASSLVPGGNQPQHF,TGTGCCAGCAGCTTAGTCCCAGGGGGTAATCAGCCCCAGCATTTT
TRBV7-3,NA,NA,TRBJ2-1,CASSLRGQPKFF,TGTGCCAGCAGCTTAAGGGGACAACCCAAGTTCTTC
TRBV28,NA,NA,TRBJ2-7,CASSSSGVYEQYF,TGTGCCAGCAGTTCGTCAGGGGTTTACGAGCAGTACTTC
TRBV6-1,NA,NA,TRBJ1-5,CASSEAVTSGGLGQPQHF,TGTGCCAGCAGTGAAGCGGTTACCTCCGGGGGCCTTGGTCAGCCCCAGCATTTT
TRBV19,NA,TRBD1,TRBJ2-1,CASSPDRGFGNEQFF,TGTGCCAGTAGTCCCGACAGGGGGTTTGGGAATGAGCAGTTCTTC
TRBV6-5,NA,NA,TRBJ1-5,CASSSRTRGPQHF,TGTGCCAGCAGTTCCAGGACACGGGGGCCCCAGCATTTT
TRBV6-1,NA,NA,TRBJ2-7,CASSESGRAYEQYF,TGTGCCAGCAGTGAAAGCGGACGGGCCTACGAGCAGTACTTC
TRBV19,NA,TRBD1,TRBJ1-4,CAVGTGGEKLFF,TGTGCCGTCGGGACAGGGGGAGAAAAACTGTTTTTT
TRBV6-1,NA,TRBD1,TRBJ1-4,CASRAGQGREKLFF,TGTGCCAGCAGGGCGGGACAGGGGAGAGAAAAACTGTTTTTT
TRBV5-4,NA,NA,TRBJ1-2,CASSPRDTSNYGYTF,TGTGCCAGCAGCCCTAGGGACACCTCAAACTATGGCTACACCTTC
TRBV11-3,NA,NA,TRBJ1-3,CASSLDLDFTRGNTIYF,TGTGCCAGCAGCTTAGATCTAGATTTTACTAGGGGAAACACCATATATTTT
TRBV14,NA,TRBD2,TRBJ2-7,CASSQVTSGRGSYEQYF,TGTGCCAGCAGCCAAGTGACTAGCGGGAGGGGATCCTACGAGCAGTACTTC
TRBV14,NA,TRBD2,TRBJ2-1,CASSSRIAGGIFYKAYNEQFF,TGTGCCAGCAGCTCAAGAATAGCGGGAGGGATCTTTTACAAGGCCTACAATGAGCAGTTCTTC
TRBV21-1,NA,NA,TRBJ2-5,CASSEGGTNQETQYF,TGTGCCAGCAGCGAGGGCGGGACAAACCAAGAGACCCAGTACTTC
TRBV10-3,NA,TRBD2,TRBJ2-7,CAISERTSGGPYEQYF,TGTGCCATCAGTGAGAGGACTAGCGGGGGGCCATACGAGCAGTACTTC
TRBV7-8,NA,TRBD2,TRBJ2-1,CASSESGNSYNEQFF,TGTGCCAGCAGCGAAAGCGGGAACTCCTACAATGAGCAGTTCTTC
TRBV7-9,NA,NA,TRBJ2-7,CASSRGSSYEQYF,TGTGCCAGCAGCAGGGGGAGTTCTTACGAGCAGTACTTC
TRBV6-1,NA,NA,TRBJ1-3,CASSVALSSGNTIYF,TGTGCCAGCAGCGTTGCTTTAAGCTCTGGAAACACCATATATTTT
TRBV7-9,NA,NA,TRBJ1-5,CASSLKGDRPQHF,TGTGCCAGCAGCTTAAAGGGAGACCGGCCCCAGCATTTT
TRBV7-2,once,TRBD2,TRBJ2-7,CASSFLLAGEQYF,TGTGCCAGCAGCTTCCTACTAGCGGGGGAGCAGTACTTC
TRBV19,NA,NA,TRBJ2-7,CASRHGGLGRLDANEQYF,TGTGCCAGTAGGCATGGGGGATTGGGGAGACTAGATGCGAACGAGCAGTACTTC
TRBV28,NA,NA,TRBJ1-1,CASRRGSWSTEAFF,TGTGCCAGCAGAAGGGGGTCGTGGAGCACTGAAGCTTTCTTT
TRBV5-1,NA,NA,TRBJ1-1,CASSFGTANMNTEAFF,TGCGCCAGCAGCTTCGGGACGGCTAACATGAACACTGAAGCTTTCTTT
TRBV5-1,few,TRBD1,TRBJ1-5,CASSRWTGDNQPQHF,TGCGCCAGCAGCCGGTGGACAGGGGACAATCAGCCCCAGCATTTT